This TCR beta chain was profiled in a study of OX40 agonist ivuxolimab in advanced cancers. Produced via immunoSEQ multiplex PCR; TCRdb's table is partial and in-frame only. Here the sample spans tens of thousands of clones, about 80% being singletons. The J segment lost 0 bases and the V segment lost 2 bases, leaving 1 base of the junction unmatched. Per germline, CDR1 SGHDT and CDR2 YYEEEE. The CDR3 consists of 14 residues. General study findings and limits: Researchers report that CD8+ T cells had, on average, more expanded clones than CD4+. Patients who responded partially at 0.1-3.0 mg/kg showed clonal expansion ranking among the lowest. It was not determined which antigens were specifically recognized by the peripheral T cells that had undergone clonal expansion.

With regard to this clone: Antigen specificity is unknown.

This TCR came from an adult with an advanced solid tumor such as melanoma, head and neck, liver or kidney cancer. The sequencing here drew on CD4+ or CD8+ T cells sorted from blood, taken in a trial of the OX40 agonist ivuxolimab. The V call is TRBV5-6, the J call TRBJ2-7; TRBD1 matches 8 bases. In DNA form, the CDR3 reads TGTGCCAGCAGCTTCGGACAGGGCTCCTACGAGCAGTACTTC. Its protein is CASSFGQGSYEQYF.